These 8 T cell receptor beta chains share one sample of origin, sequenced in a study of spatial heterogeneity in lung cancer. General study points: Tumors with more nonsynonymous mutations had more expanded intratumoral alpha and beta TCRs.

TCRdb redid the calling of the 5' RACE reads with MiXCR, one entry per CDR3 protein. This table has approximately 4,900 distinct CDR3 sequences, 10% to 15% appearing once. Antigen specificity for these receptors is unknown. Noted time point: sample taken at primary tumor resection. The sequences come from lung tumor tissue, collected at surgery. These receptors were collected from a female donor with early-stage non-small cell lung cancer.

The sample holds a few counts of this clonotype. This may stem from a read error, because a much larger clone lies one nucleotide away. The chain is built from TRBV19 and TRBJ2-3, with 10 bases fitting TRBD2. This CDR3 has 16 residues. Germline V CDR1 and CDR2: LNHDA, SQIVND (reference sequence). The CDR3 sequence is CAGSMPQGASGGTQYF. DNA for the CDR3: TGTGCCGGTAGTATGCCCCAGGGGGCTAGCGGGGGAACGCAGTATTTT.

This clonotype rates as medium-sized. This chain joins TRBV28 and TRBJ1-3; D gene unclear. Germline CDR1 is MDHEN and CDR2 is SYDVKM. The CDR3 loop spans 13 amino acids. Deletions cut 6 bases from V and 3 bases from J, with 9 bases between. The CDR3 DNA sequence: TGTGCCAGCAGAACGGGAGGTGGAAACACCATATATTTT. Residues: CASRTGGGNTIYF.

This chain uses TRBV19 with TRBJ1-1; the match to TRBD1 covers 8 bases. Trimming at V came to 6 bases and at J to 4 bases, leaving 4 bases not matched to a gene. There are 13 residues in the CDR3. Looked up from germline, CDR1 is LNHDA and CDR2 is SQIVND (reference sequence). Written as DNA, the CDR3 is TGTGCCAGTAGCAACAGGGGGATCACTGAAGCTTTCTTT. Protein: CASSNRGITEAFF.

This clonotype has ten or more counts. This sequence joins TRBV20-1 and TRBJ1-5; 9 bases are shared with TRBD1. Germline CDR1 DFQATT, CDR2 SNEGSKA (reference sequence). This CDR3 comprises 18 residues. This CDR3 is CRSHAGTGWGESNQPQHF. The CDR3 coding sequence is TGCAGGTCCCACGCTGGGACAGGGTGGGGGGAGAGCAATCAGCCCCAGCATTTT.

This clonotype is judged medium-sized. The CDR3 sequence is CASSPWGGALRYEQYF. DNA of the CDR3: TGTGCCAGCAGCCCGTGGGGCGGGGCCCTGCGCTACGAGCAGTACTTC. The V call is TRBV13, the J call TRBJ2-7; D perhaps matches TRBD2 (6 bases). This CDR3 has 16 residues. Germline CDR1 PRHDT, CDR2 FYEKMQ (reference sequence). V was shortened by 5 bases and J by 3 bases, with 20 bases between the two germline ends.

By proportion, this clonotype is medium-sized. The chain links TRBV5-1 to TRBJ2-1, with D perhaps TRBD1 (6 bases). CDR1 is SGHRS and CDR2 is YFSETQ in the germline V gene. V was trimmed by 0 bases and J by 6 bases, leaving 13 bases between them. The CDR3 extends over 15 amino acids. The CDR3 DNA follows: TGCGCCAGCAGCTTGGGGCCGGGACAAATCAATGAGCAGTTCTTC. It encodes CASSLGPGQINEQFF.

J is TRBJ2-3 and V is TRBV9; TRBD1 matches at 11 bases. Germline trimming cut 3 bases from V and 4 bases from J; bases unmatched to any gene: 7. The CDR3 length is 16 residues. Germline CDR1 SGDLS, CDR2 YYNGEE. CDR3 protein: CASSEGSGQGADTQYF. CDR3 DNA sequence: TGTGCCAGCAGCGAGGGATCGGGACAGGGGGCAGATACGCAGTATTTT.

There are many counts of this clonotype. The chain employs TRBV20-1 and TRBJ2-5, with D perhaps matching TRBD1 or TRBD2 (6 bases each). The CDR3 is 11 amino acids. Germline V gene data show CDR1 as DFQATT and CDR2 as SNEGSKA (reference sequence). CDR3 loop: CGGLYQETQYF. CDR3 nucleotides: TGCGGGGGGCTTTACCAAGAGACCCAGTACTTC.